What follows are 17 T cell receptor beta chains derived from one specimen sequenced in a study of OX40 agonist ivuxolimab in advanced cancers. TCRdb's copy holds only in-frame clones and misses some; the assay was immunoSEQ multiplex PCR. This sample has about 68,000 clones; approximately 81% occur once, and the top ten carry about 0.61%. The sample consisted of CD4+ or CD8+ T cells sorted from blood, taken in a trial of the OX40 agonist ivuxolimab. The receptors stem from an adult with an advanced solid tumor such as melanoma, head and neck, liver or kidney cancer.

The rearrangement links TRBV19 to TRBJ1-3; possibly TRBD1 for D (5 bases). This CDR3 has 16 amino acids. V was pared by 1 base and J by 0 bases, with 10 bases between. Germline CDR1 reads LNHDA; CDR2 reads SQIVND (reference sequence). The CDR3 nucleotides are TGTGCCAGTAGTATAGGGGGACCCATCTCTGGAAACACCATATATTTT. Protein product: CASSIGGPISGNTIYF.

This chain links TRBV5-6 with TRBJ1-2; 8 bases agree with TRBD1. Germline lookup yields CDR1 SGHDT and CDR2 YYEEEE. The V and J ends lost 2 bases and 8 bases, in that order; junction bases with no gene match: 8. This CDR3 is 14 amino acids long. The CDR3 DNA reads TGTGCCAGCAGCTTTGGTGGACAGGGAGGGGGCTACACCTTC. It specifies CASSFGGQGGGYTF.

CDR3 coding DNA: TGTGCCAGCAGTGAATACATGCCGGGCTCCTATAATTCACCCCTCCACTTT. Translating it yields CASSEYMPGSYNSPLHF. The rearrangement uses TRBV2 and TRBJ1-6; no clear D gene. Germline lookup yields CDR1 SNHLY and CDR2 FYNNEI. Trimming took 2 bases from V and 0 from J, leaving 11 bases between them. CDR3 length: 17 residues.

CDR3 protein: CASSLTDANEKLFF. In DNA, the CDR3 is TGTGCCAGCAGTTTGACAGACGCTAATGAAAAACTGTTTTTT. This chain links TRBV6-6 with TRBJ1-4, with a possible D match to TRBD1 (5 bases). The V and J ends lost 4 bases and 3 bases respectively, with 9 bases between them. Germline V gene lookup returns CDR1 MNHNY and CDR2 SVGAGI (reference sequence). The CDR3 totals 14 residues.

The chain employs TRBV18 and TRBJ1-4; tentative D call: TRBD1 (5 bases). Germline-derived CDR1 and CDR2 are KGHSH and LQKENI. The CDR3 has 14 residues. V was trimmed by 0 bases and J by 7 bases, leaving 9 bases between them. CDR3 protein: CASSPPHGGEKLFF. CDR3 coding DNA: TGTGCCAGCTCACCACCTCATGGGGGTGAAAAACTGTTTTTT.

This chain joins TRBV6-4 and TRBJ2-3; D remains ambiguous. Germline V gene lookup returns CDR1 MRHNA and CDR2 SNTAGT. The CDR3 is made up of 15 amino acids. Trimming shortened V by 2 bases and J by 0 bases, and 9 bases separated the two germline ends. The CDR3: CASSDRPASTDTQYF. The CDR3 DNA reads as TGTGCCAGCAGTGACCGCCCGGCTAGCACAGATACGCAGTATTTT.

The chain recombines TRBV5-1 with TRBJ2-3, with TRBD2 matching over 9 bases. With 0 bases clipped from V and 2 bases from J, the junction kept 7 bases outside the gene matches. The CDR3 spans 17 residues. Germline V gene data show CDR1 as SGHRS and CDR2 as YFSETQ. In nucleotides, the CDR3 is TGCGCCAGCAGCTTGGTGGTTAGCGGGGGCTTCACAGATACGCAGTATTTT. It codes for CASSLVVSGGFTDTQYF.

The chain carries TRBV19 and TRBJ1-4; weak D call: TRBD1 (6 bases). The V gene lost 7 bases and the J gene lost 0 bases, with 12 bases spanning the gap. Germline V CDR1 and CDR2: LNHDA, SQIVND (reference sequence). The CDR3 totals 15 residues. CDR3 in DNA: TGTGCCAGTAAGGACAGATATTCAACTAATGAAAAACTGTTTTTT. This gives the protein CASKDRYSTNEKLFF.

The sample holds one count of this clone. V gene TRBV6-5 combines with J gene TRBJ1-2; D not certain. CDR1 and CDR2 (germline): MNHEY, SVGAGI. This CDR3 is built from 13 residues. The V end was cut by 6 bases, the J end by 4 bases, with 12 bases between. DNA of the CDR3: TGTGCCAGCAGCCGAGACGGAACCTATGGCTACACCTTC. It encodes CASSRDGTYGYTF.

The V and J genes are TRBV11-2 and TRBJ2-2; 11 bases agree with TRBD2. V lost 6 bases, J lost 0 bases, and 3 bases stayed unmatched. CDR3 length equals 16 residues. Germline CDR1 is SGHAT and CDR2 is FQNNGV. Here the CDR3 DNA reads TGTGCCAGCAGACAACTAGCGGGGGCGAACACCGGGGAGCTGTTTTTT. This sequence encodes CASRQLAGANTGELFF.

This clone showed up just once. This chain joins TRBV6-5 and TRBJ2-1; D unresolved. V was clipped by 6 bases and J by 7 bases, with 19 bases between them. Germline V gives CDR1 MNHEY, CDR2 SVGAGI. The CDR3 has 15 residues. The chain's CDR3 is CASSPQLAVGNEQFF. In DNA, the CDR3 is TGTGCCAGCAGCCCTCAACTCGCCGTGGGGAATGAGCAGTTCTTC.

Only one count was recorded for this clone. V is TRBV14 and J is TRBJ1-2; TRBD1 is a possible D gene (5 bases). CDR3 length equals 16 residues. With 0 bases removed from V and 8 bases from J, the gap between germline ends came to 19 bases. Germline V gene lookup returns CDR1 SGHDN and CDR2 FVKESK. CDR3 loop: CASSQDRMVRGFGYTF. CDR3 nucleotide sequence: TGTGCCAGCAGCCAAGACCGCATGGTGAGGGGTTTCGGCTACACCTTC. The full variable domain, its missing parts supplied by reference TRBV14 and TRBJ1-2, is EAGVTQFPSHSVIEKGQTVTLRCDPISGHDNLYWYRRVMGKEIKFLLHFVKESKQDESGMPNNRFLAERTGGTYSTLKVQPAELEDSGVYFCASSQDRMVRGFGYTFGSGTRLTVV.

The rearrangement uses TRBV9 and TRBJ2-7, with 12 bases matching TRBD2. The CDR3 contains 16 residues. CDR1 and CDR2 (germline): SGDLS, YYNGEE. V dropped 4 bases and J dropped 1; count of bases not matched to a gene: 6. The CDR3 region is CASSPSGTSGSYEQYF. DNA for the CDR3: TGTGCCAGCAGCCCCTCCGGGACTAGCGGGTCCTACGAGCAGTACTTC. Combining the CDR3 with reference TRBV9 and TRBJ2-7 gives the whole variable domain DSGVTQTPKHLITATGQRVTLRCSPRSGDLSVYWYQQSLDQGLQFLIQYYNGEERAKGNILERFSAQQFPDLHSELNLSSLELGDSALYFCASSPSGTSGSYEQYFGPGTRLTVT.

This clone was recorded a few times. CDR3 in amino acids: CASGFRDRVDGYTF. In nucleotides, the CDR3 is TGTGCCAGCGGATTTCGGGACAGGGTTGATGGCTACACCTTC. The gene calls are TRBV6-6 and TRBJ1-2, with 9 bases identical to TRBD1. V lost 8 bases and J lost 6; bases outside the gene matches: 10. Germline-derived CDR1 and CDR2 are MNHNY and SVGAGI (reference sequence). CDR3 length: 14 residues.

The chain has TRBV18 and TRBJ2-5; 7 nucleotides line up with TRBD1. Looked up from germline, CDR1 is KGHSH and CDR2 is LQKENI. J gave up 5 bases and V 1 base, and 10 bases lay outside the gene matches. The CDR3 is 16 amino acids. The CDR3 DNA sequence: TGTGCCAGCTCACCACGAAGTGCAGGGGGTAAGGAGACCCAGTACTTC. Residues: CASSPRSAGGKETQYF.

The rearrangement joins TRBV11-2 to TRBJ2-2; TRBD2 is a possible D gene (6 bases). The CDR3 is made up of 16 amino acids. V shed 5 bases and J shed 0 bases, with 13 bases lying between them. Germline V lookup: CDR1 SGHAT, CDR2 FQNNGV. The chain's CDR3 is CASSPQAGTNTGELFF. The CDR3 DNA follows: TGTGCCAGCAGCCCCCAGGCGGGGACGAACACCGGGGAGCTGTTTTTT.

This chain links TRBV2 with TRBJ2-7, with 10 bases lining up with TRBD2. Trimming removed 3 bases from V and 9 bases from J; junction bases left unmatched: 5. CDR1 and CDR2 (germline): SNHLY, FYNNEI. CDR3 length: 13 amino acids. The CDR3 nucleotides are TGTGCCAGCAGTGAGGCAGCGGGGGGGCGGCAGTACTTC. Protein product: CASSEAAGGRQYF.